This entry lists 15 T cell receptor beta chains sequenced from one sample in a study of long-term antiretroviral therapy in people with HIV. The assay, immunoSEQ v3.0, was run at survey level. Some clones are missing from TCRdb's copy, which holds only in-frame ones; the method was immunoSEQ multiplex PCR. This table has 25,000 to 35,000 clones, 86% appearing once. The material was unsorted PBMCs, obtained 0.8 years after starting antiretroviral therapy. These receptor sequences come from a woman aged 25 to 39 with HIV.

V is TRBV20-1 and J is TRBJ2-1; D gene uncertain. The CDR3 runs 11 residues. V dropped 1 base and J dropped 12 bases, with 10 bases sitting between them. Germline CDR1 and CDR2: DFQATT and SNEGSKA (reference sequence). The CDR3 protein is CSARGRVGQFF. CDR3 nucleotide sequence: TGCAGTGCTAGAGGTCGCGTTGGGCAGTTCTTC.

The V and J genes are TRBV7-3 and TRBJ1-1; TRBD1 aligns across 7 bases. V trimming: 5 bases; J trimming: 5 bases; junction bases outside the gene matches: 5. Germline V gene data show CDR1 as SGHTA and CDR2 as FQGTGA. The CDR3 extends over 13 amino acids. CDR3 loop: CASSLQGQTEAFF. The CDR3 region has the DNA TGTGCCAGCAGCCTACAGGGACAGACTGAAGCTTTCTTT.

The chain recombines TRBV27 with TRBJ2-3, with 12 positions matching TRBD2. The germline CDR1 and CDR2 sequences are MNHEY and SMNVEV (reference sequence). Trimming removed 5 bases from V and 6 bases from J; junction bases left unmatched: 9. There are 16 residues in the CDR3. CDR3 amino acids: CASSAGTSGPGDTQYF. The CDR3 coding sequence is TGTGCCAGCAGTGCCGGGACTAGCGGGCCCGGGGATACGCAGTATTTT.

The chain links TRBV12-5 to TRBJ2-1; D gene uncertain. V was pared by 4 bases and J by 10 bases, with 14 bases between. The germline gives CDR1 LGHNT, CDR2 FRNRAP. The CDR3 spans 13 residues. CDR3 sequence reads: CASGSLPASEQFF. The CDR3 DNA reads as TGTGCTAGTGGTTCCCTCCCAGCCAGCGAGCAGTTCTTC.

The CDR3 coding sequence is TGCGCCAGCAGCTTGCATTTGGGTTCACCCCTCCACTTT. Amino acids: CASSLHLGSPLHF. This chain uses TRBV5-1 with TRBJ1-6; D call uncertain. The germline CDR1 and CDR2 sequences are SGHRS and YFSETQ. The V gene lost 1 base and the J gene lost 9 bases, with 8 bases spanning the gap. The CDR3 length is 13 residues.

The chain couples TRBV1 to TRBJ1-2; the table's D call, TRBD1, has no DNA check behind it. TRBV1 is an annotated pseudogene. This CDR3 comprises 17 residues. CDR3 region: CTSGGQEGQGLNYGYTF. CDR3 sequence (DNA): TGCACCAGCGGAGGGCAGGAGGGACAGGGCTTAAACTATGGCTACACCTTC.

The V gene is TRBV5-1, the J gene TRBJ1-1; D is undetermined. The germline CDR1 and CDR2 sequences are SGHRS and YFSETQ. This CDR3 is built from 13 residues. Trimming stripped 3 bases from V and 0 bases from J, with 6 bases between. DNA for the CDR3: TGCGCCAGCAGCTGGACGGTGAACACTGAAGCTTTCTTT. Encoded protein: CASSWTVNTEAFF.

CDR3 amino acids: CAVPGKNYGYTF. The CDR3 DNA sequence: TGTGCCGTTCCCGGGAAGAACTATGGCTACACCTTC. The V call is TRBV7-9, the J call TRBJ1-2; D unclear. The germline V and J ends were trimmed by 11 bases and 2 bases, with 12 bases remaining between them. Germline CDR1 SEHNR, CDR2 FQNEAQ (reference sequence). The CDR3 spans 12 residues.

The rearrangement joins TRBV9 to TRBJ1-2; D uncertain. With 0 bases removed from V and 4 bases from J, the gap between germline ends came to 13 bases. CDR1 and CDR2 from the germline V gene are SGDLS and YYNGEE. This CDR3 has 15 amino acids. The CDR3 coding sequence is TGTGCCAGCAGCGTAGAACCCGGGAATATCTATGGCTACACCTTC. Its protein product is CASSVEPGNIYGYTF. Filled out from reference TRBV9 and TRBJ1-2, the complete variable domain reads DSGVTQTPKHLITATGQRVTLRCSPRSGDLSVYWYQQSLDQGLQFLIQYYNGEERAKGNILERFSAQQFPDLHSELNLSSLELGDSALYFCASSVEPGNIYGYTFGSGTRLTVV.

The genes are TRBV19 and TRBJ1-1, with a tentative D call TRBD1 (5 bases). The CDR3 has 12 amino acids. Trimming pared 6 bases from V and 4 bases from J, leaving 9 bases between. CDR1 and CDR2 (germline): LNHDA, SQIVND (reference sequence). CDR3 sequence reads: CASREGLTEAFF. In DNA form, the CDR3 reads TGTGCCAGTAGGGAGGGGCTCACTGAAGCTTTCTTT.

This chain uses TRBV4-1 with TRBJ2-6, with 10 positions matching TRBD1. Germline V lookup: CDR1 MGHRA, CDR2 YSYEKL. There are 17 residues in the CDR3. V was pared by 1 base and J by 6 bases, with 6 bases of the junction left unmatched. The CDR3 loop reads CASSQGTGGPPANVLTF. In nucleotides, the CDR3 is TGCGCCAGCAGCCAAGGGACAGGGGGTCCTCCGGCCAACGTCCTGACTTTC.

The rearrangement links TRBV7-2 to TRBJ2-2, with D perhaps TRBD2 (6 bases). The germline CDR1 and CDR2 sequences are SGHTA and FQGNSA. Trimming shortened V by 6 bases and J by 1 base, and 12 bases separated the two germline ends. The CDR3 is made up of 15 amino acids. DNA of the CDR3: TGTGCCAGCAGTCCTTTGGGGGGGAACACCGGGGAGCTGTTTTTT. It is translated as CASSPLGGNTGELFF.

V usage is TRBV15 and J usage is TRBJ2-3; D is perhaps TRBD1 (6 bases). Germline assignment: CDR1 LNHNV and CDR2 YYDKDF (reference sequence). V was pared by 0 bases and J by 6 bases, with 16 bases between. This CDR3 spans 16 amino acids. DNA of the CDR3: TGTGCCACCAGCAGAGATGGGACATTTTATTTGGATACGCAGTATTTT. Amino acid sequence: CATSRDGTFYLDTQYF. The variable domain in full, with the rest retrieved from reference TRBV15 and TRBJ2-3, is DAMVIQNPRYQVTQFGKPVTLSCSQTLNHNVMYWYQQKSSQAPKLLFHYYDKDFNNEADTPDNFQSRRPNTSFCFLDIRSPGLGDTAMYLCATSRDGTFYLDTQYFGPGTRLTVL.

The rearrangement joins TRBV5-6 to TRBJ1-3; unclear D gene. The germline V and J ends were trimmed by 3 bases and 4 bases, with 14 bases remaining between them. The CDR3 runs 15 residues. CDR1 SGHDT and CDR2 YYEEEE come from the germline V gene. The CDR3 DNA follows: TGTGCCAGCAGCTCGTCTGGGTATGCCGGAAACACCATATATTTT. It is translated as CASSSSGYAGNTIYF.

The chain is built from TRBV11-2 and TRBJ1-1, with no clear D. CDR3 length: 11 amino acids. V was cut by 3 bases and J by 5 bases, with 4 bases left in between. Looked up from germline, CDR1 is SGHAT and CDR2 is FQNNGV. CDR3: CASSLGTEAFF. DNA for the CDR3: TGTGCCAGCAGCTTGGGAACTGAAGCTTTCTTT.